Listed below are T cell receptor beta chains from one sample, sequenced in a study of long-term antiretroviral therapy in people with HIV. The repertoire was sequenced with immunoSEQ multiplex PCR; TCRdb's copy has only in-frame clones and lacks some. The repertoire holds around 30,000 clones, 65% to 85% seen once, with roughly 6.4% in the top ten. This specimen was unsorted PBMCs, taken 0.4 years after starting antiretroviral therapy. The receptors derive from a man between 18 and 29 years old with HIV. Each CDR3 is given with its conserved first and last residue. D genes are given only for firm matches. Some rows mark clone size as missing; the rest say once, few, many or name a class of expanded clone.

d_call,clone_size,j_call,v_call,cdr3_aa,cdr3_nt
.,.,TRBJ2-7,TRBV19,CASSPGEVSYEQYF,TGTGCCAGTAGTCCAGGTGAGGTCTCCTACGAGCAGTACTTC
.,few,TRBJ2-5,TRBV5-4,CASSLFRGMETQYF,TGTGCCAGCAGCTTGTTTAGGGGTATGGAGACCCAGTACTTC
TRBD1,.,TRBJ2-7,TRBV4-3,CASSQDRGEAYLYEQYF,TGCGCCAGCAGCCAGGACAGGGGAGAGGCATACCTCTACGAGCAGTACTTC
.,.,TRBJ1-2,TRBV9,CASSVDGRPTQNYGYTF,TGTGCCAGCAGCGTAGACGGCAGACCAACTCAGAACTATGGCTACACCTTC
.,.,TRBJ2-1,TRBV14,CASSQEFGGGYNEQFF,TGTGCCAGCAGCCAAGAATTCGGAGGGGGCTACAATGAGCAGTTCTTC
.,.,TRBJ2-7,TRBV2,CASSGDMMTYEQYF,TGTGCCAGCAGTGGGGACATGATGACCTACGAGCAGTACTTC
.,.,TRBJ2-2,TRBV28,CASSPWAQLGLFF,TGTGCCAGCAGTCCGTGGGCACAACTCGGGCTGTTTTTT
.,once,TRBJ1-1,TRBV6-5,CASSYGTEAFF,TGTGCCAGCAGTTATGGGACTGAAGCTTTCTTT
TRBD2,.,TRBJ2-2,TRBV9,CASSVELAGGYPGELFF,TGTGCCAGCAGCGTTGAGCTAGCGGGAGGTTATCCCGGGGAGCTGTTTTTT
TRBD1,.,TRBJ1-1,TRBV5-4,CASTPQGINTEAFF,TGTGCCAGCACCCCACAGGGGATAAACACTGAAGCTTTCTTT
TRBD2,once,TRBJ2-1,TRBV6-6,CAATSGGSSYNEQFF,TGTGCCGCAACTAGCGGGGGTAGCTCCTACAATGAGCAGTTCTTC
TRBD2,.,TRBJ2-6,TRBV9,CASSVGGGNVLTF,TGTGCCAGCAGCGTCGGGGGGGGAAACGTCCTGACTTTC
TRBD1,.,TRBJ1-2,TRBV2,CASSEMVTGGYGYTF,TGTGCCAGCAGTGAAATGGTTACAGGGGGCTATGGCTACACCTTC
.,once,TRBJ2-7,TRBV19,CASSISGQGGSYEQYF,TGTGCCAGTAGTATTAGTGGGCAGGGGGGCTCCTACGAGCAGTACTTC
.,.,TRBJ2-2,TRBV5-6,CASRGYTGELFF,TGTGCCAGCAGGGGGTACACCGGGGAGCTGTTTTTT
TRBD2,.,TRBJ2-1,TRBV15,CATSRLWGTRGNEQFF,TGTGCCACCAGCAGACTTTGGGGGACTAGAGGCAATGAGCAGTTCTTC
.,.,TRBJ2-3,TRBV7-3,CASSLTSGIADTQYF,TGTGCCAGCAGCTTAACCTCCGGCATAGCAGATACGCAGTATTTT
.,.,TRBJ2-7,TRBV28,CASSYRPTYEQYF,TGTGCCAGCTCTTACAGACCTACCTACGAGCAGTACTTC
.,.,TRBJ2-7,TRBV6-1,CASSLGGSGRNEQYF,TGTGCCAGCAGTCTAGGGGGGTCAGGTAGGAACGAGCAGTACTTC
.,.,TRBJ1-1,TRBV6-1,CASSERNGLNTEAFF,TGTGCCAGCAGTGAACGAAACGGCTTGAACACTGAAGCTTTCTTT
.,.,TRBJ2-3,TRBV7-6,CASSLVMGRERQGDTQYF,TGTGCCAGCAGCTTAGTCATGGGAAGAGAACGCCAAGGGGATACGCAGTATTTT
.,.,TRBJ2-2,TRBV5-4,CASSLEGTGELFF,TGTGCCAGCAGCTTGGAGGGCACCGGGGAGCTGTTTTTT
.,.,TRBJ2-6,TRBV7-9,CASSSRLTGLSWANVLTF,TGTGCCAGCAGCTCCCGCCTAACAGGGCTCTCTTGGGCCAACGTCCTGACTTTC
.,.,TRBJ2-5,TRBV9,CASSVGGGGTGETQYF,TGTGCCAGCAGCGTAGGAGGAGGGGGGACCGGGGAGACCCAGTACTTC
TRBD1,once,TRBJ1-1,TRBV10-1,CASSKHRQGNTEAFF,TGCGCCAGCAGTAAACATCGACAGGGGAACACTGAAGCTTTCTTT
.,.,TRBJ2-2,TRBV15,CATSRDFSWGADANTGELFF,TGTGCCACCAGCAGAGATTTCTCGTGGGGGGCCGACGCGAACACCGGGGAGCTGTTTTTT
.,.,TRBJ1-2,TRBV19,CASSIWPANYGYTF,TGTGCCAGTAGTATATGGCCAGCTAACTATGGCTACACCTTC
TRBD1,.,TRBJ1-4,TRBV4-3,CASSQDGQGAEKLFF,TGCGCCAGCAGCCAAGATGGACAGGGGGCTGAAAAACTGTTTTTT
.,.,TRBJ2-3,TRBV19,CASSMSSTDTQYF,TGTGCCAGTAGTATGTCCAGCACAGATACGCAGTATTTT
TRBD2,.,TRBJ2-1,TRBV7-9,CASSPQGLAGYNEQFF,TGTGCCAGCAGCCCCCAGGGACTAGCGGGGTACAATGAGCAGTTCTTC
.,few,TRBJ1-2,TRBV5-6,CASSLARLGGSYGYTF,TGTGCCAGCAGCTTGGCCCGACTGGGGGGAAGCTATGGCTACACCTTC
TRBD2,.,TRBJ2-3,TRBV5-8,CASSSGLAGGLSTDTQYF,TGTGCCAGCAGCTCAGGACTAGCGGGGGGCCTTAGCACAGATACGCAGTATTTT
.,.,TRBJ1-2,TRBV9,CASSVVPGGSYGYTF,TGTGCCAGCAGCGTAGTCCCGGGCGGGTCCTATGGCTACACCTTC
.,.,TRBJ1-3,TRBV28,CASTYLISGNTIYF,TGTGCCAGCACTTACCTTATCTCTGGAAACACCATATATTTT
.,.,TRBJ1-4,TRBV4-1,CASSPLREANEKLFF,TGCGCCAGCAGTCCCCTCCGGGAAGCTAATGAAAAACTGTTTTTT
.,.,TRBJ2-1,TRBV27,CANWGRDEQFF,TGTGCCAATTGGGGGAGAGATGAGCAGTTCTTC
.,.,TRBJ2-1,TRBV6-5,CASSLEVGLYNEQFF,TGTGCCAGCAGTTTGGAGGTTGGGCTCTACAATGAGCAGTTCTTC
.,.,TRBJ2-1,TRBV5-4,CASSLSSYNEQFF,TGTGCCAGCAGCTTGAGCTCCTACAATGAGCAGTTCTTC
TRBD2,.,TRBJ2-1,TRBV5-4,CASSLQRGGVEQFF,TGTGCCAGCAGCCTACAGCGGGGGGGGGTTGAGCAGTTCTTC
.,.,TRBJ1-1,TRBV13,CASSSLRGRDGAFF,TGTGCCAGCAGCTCCCTTCGTGGCAGGGATGGAGCTTTCTTT
.,large,TRBJ2-7,TRBV6-5,CASIGAAYEQYF,TGTGCCAGCATCGGGGCGGCCTACGAGCAGTACTTC
.,once,TRBJ2-7,TRBV7-2,CASSGRGRYEQYF,TGTGCCAGCAGCGGCCGAGGGCGTTATGAGCAGTACTTC
.,.,TRBJ2-7,TRBV27,CASSPSPGDPYEQYF,TGTGCCAGCAGTCCTTCGCCGGGGGACCCCTACGAGCAGTACTTC
TRBD2,.,TRBJ2-2,TRBV6-5,CASSYSSGKNTGELFF,TGTGCCAGCAGTTACTCTAGCGGGAAGAACACCGGGGAGCTGTTTTTT
TRBD2,once,TRBJ2-1,TRBV7-6,CASSQGSAGGRSSYNEQFF,TGTGCCAGCAGCCAGGGATCAGCGGGGGGCAGGAGCTCCTACAATGAGCAGTTCTTC
.,.,TRBJ2-1,TRBV5-6,CASSPQDSYNEQFF,TGTGCCAGCAGCCCCCAGGACAGCTACAATGAGCAGTTCTTC
TRBD2,.,TRBJ2-7,TRBV13,CASSDTLTSGGPYEQYF,TGTGCCAGCAGCGACACCTTAACTAGCGGGGGGCCGTACGAGCAGTACTTC
.,.,TRBJ1-1,TRBV11-2,CASSRGTEAFF,TGTGCCAGCAGCCGGGGGACTGAAGCTTTCTTT
.,.,TRBJ2-7,TRBV15,CATSRDLGGVDEQYF,TGTGCCACCAGCAGAGATTTAGGGGGAGTCGACGAGCAGTACTTC
.,.,TRBJ1-5,TRBV27,CASSFGNQPQHF,TGTGCCAGCAGTTTTGGCAATCAGCCCCAGCATTTT